Listed here are 9 T cell receptor beta chains from one sample, sequenced in a study of T cell clones after liver transplantation. Profiled with immunoSEQ multiplex PCR; TCRdb holds only in-frame clones, not every one. The sample includes tens of thousands of clones, 70% to 85% of them seen just once. Sample: CD4+ T cells from blood, taken just over 45 months after liver transplant. The source is a human patient who received a liver transplant. The graft donor may have contributed some T cells.

This clone turned up a few times. The chain uses TRBV28 and TRBJ2-5; 7 bases match TRBD2. Germline V gives CDR1 MDHEN, CDR2 SYDVKM. This CDR3 has 17 residues. With V trimmed by 6 bases and J by 5 bases, 18 bases remained unmatched. The CDR3 spells CASSLIRQGGIGETQYF. The CDR3 nucleotides are TGTGCCAGCAGCTTGATCCGTCAGGGAGGGATAGGGGAGACCCAGTACTTC. Together with reference TRBV28 and TRBJ2-5, the CDR3 gives the full variable domain: DVKVTQSSRYLVKRTGEKVFLECVQDMDHENMFWYRQDPGLGLRLIYFSYDVKMKEKGDIPEGYSVSREKKERFSLILESASTNQTSMYLCASSLIRQGGIGETQYFGPGTRLLVL.

The chain couples TRBV4-1 to TRBJ1-2; D may be TRBD1 (5 bases). Germline CDR1 and CDR2: MGHRA and YSYEKL. The CDR3 consists of 14 residues. The V gene lost 3 bases and the J gene lost 8 bases, with 16 bases spanning the gap. The CDR3 region has the DNA TGCGCCAGCAGCCACCTGGACACGATGGAGGGCTACACCTTC. Its protein product is CASSHLDTMEGYTF.

A note on this clone: This sample includes further DNA sequences coding for the same CDR3. The CDR3 DNA sequence: TGTGCCAGCAGCGCAGGCCAAGAGACCCAGTACTTC. Its translation: CASSAGQETQYF. The chain recombines TRBV9 with TRBJ2-5, with unresolved D. The germline V gene encodes CDR1 SGDLS and CDR2 YYNGEE. The V and J ends lost 3 bases and 1 base respectively, with 4 bases between them. CDR3 length equals 12 residues.

This rearrangement joins TRBV7-2 to TRBJ2-3, with TRBD1 matching 7 bases. Germline V gene sequence: CDR1 SGHTA, CDR2 FQGNSA. This CDR3 comprises 17 residues. V was clipped by 1 base and J by 3 bases; unmatched bases: 10. The CDR3 region has the DNA TGTGCCAGCAGCTTAGTACCCACAGGGGTGTATACAGATACGCAGTATTTT. Encoded protein: CASSLVPTGVYTDTQYF.

For the CDR3, the DNA is TGCGCCAGCAGCCAAGTGGGCGGGAACTCTGGAAACACCATATATTTT. Its protein is CASSQVGGNSGNTIYF. The chain employs TRBV4-3 and TRBJ1-3; no reliable D call. The CDR3 runs 16 residues. Germline CDR1 is LGHNA and CDR2 is YSLEER. Trimming shortened V by 1 base and J by 0 bases, and 10 bases separated the two germline ends.

J is TRBJ1-5 and V is TRBV21-1. TRBV21-1 is shown as a pseudogene. The CDR3 sequence is 16 residues long. The CDR3 protein is CASSKGMGTCNQPQHF. CDR3 DNA: TGTGCCAGCAGCAAAGGAATGGGGACCTGCAATCAGCCCCAGCATTTT.

This clone showed up just once. This sequence joins TRBV27 and TRBJ2-1; 10 bases map to TRBD2. Germline V gives CDR1 MNHEY, CDR2 SMNVEV (reference sequence). The CDR3 is made up of 15 amino acids. J was trimmed by 4 bases and V by 5 bases; bases with no gene match: 5. The CDR3 coding sequence is TGTGCCAGCAGTGTGACTAGCGGGCTTTACAATGAGCAGTTCTTC. Protein product: CASSVTSGLYNEQFF.

The rearrangement links TRBV5-4 to TRBJ1-1, with TRBD1 identical over 7 bases. J gave up 9 bases and V 4 bases, and 9 bases lay outside the gene matches. CDR3 length equals 13 residues. Germline V CDR1 and CDR2: SGHNT, YYREEE (reference sequence). The CDR3 nucleotides read TGTGCCAGCAGCCTGAAAGGGGGCGCGAAAGCTTTCTTT. This codes for CASSLKGGAKAFF.

This clone came up once. This chain uses TRBV11-2 with TRBJ2-5, with D perhaps matching TRBD1 (6 bases). This CDR3 contains 15 residues. Germline V gene lookup returns CDR1 SGHAT and CDR2 FQNNGV. V was trimmed by 2 bases and J by 3 bases, leaving 13 bases between them. The CDR3 coding sequence is TGTGCCAGCAGCTTATCGCGGACAGAGAAAGAGACCCAGTACTTC. Protein sequence: CASSLSRTEKETQYF.